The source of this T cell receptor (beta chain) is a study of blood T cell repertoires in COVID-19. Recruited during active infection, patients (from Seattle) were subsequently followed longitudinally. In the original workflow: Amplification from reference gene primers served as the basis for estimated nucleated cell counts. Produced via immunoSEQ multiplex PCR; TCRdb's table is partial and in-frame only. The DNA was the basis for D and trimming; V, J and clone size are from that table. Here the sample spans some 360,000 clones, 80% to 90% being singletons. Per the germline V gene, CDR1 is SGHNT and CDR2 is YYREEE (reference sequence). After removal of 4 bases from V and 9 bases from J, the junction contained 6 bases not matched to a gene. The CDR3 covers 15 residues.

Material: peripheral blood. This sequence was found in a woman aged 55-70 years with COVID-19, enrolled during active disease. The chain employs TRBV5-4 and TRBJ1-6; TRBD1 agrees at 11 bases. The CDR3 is CASSVDRGRGSPLHF. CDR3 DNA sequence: TGTGCCAGCAGCGTGGACAGGGGGCGGGGTTCACCCCTCCACTTT.